This TCR beta chain was recovered during a study of graft-versus-host responses after intestinal transplantation. Background on the study: As for transplant type, recipients had multivisceral, liver-intestinal, or isolated intestinal grafts. Among the recipients, all got anti-thymocyte globulin induction and then tacrolimus and steroids for around 3 years. Whole-study findings and limits: GvH clonotypes were identified within recipient marrow, with a subset emerging first in ileum or blood.

TCRdb's table, derived via immunoSEQ multiplex PCR, lists solely in-frame clones and lacks some. The table includes about 120,000 clones, around 95% detected once. The CDR3 contains 14 residues. CDR1 is SGDLS and CDR2 is YYNGEE in the germline V gene. Trimming cost V 4 bases and J 4 bases, with 14 bases left between them. Remarks on this clone: Its antigen is currently unknown.

This chain links TRBV9 with TRBJ2-5; the D gene is possibly TRBD1 (5 bases). This TCR was recovered from a human donor who received an intestinal transplant. Sequenced here: unstimulated CD8+ T cells sorted from spleen or lymph node cells, sampled before intestinal transplant. CDR3 protein: CASSPRAGVETQYF. The CDR3 DNA reads as TGTGCCAGCAGCCCCAGGGCTGGGGTAGAGACCCAGTACTTC.